Listed below are T cell receptor beta chains from one sample, sequenced in a study of cytomegalovirus exposure and HLA in healthy donors. The method was immunoSEQ multiplex PCR; TCRdb's version includes in-frame clones alone and lacks a portion of them. In the table there are some 190,000 clones, about four fifths of which are singletons. Material: PBMCs. The receptors originated from a male donor in good health and CMV-seronegative. Both conserved end residues are part of each CDR3. A D gene is named only where the DNA matches it firmly. Size is omitted from some rows. Given values are once, few, many or a class for expanded clones.

size | J | D | V | DNA | CDR3
- | TRBJ2-7 | TRBD1 | TRBV4-2 | TGTGCCAGCAGCCAAGATTCTACCGGACAGGGGCCAACTGGGGAGCAGTACTTC | CASSQDSTGQGPTGEQYF
once | TRBJ2-1 | - | TRBV4-3 | TGCGCCAGCAGCCAATACGGGTTCAGCTCCTACAATGAGCAGTTCTTC | CASSQYGFSSYNEQFF
- | TRBJ1-1 | - | TRBV11-2 | TGTGCCAGCAGCCCATGGGCAGGGAACACTGAAGCTTTCTTT | CASSPWAGNTEAFF
- | TRBJ2-1 | TRBD2 | TRBV5-8 | TGTGCCAGCAGCTACCGACTAGCGACGTCAAATGAGCAGTTCTTC | CASSYRLATSNEQFF
- | TRBJ2-2 | - | TRBV6-1 | TGTGCCAGCAGTGAAGTGGGTCGGCAGGCACTGAACACCGGGGAGCTGTTTTTT | CASSEVGRQALNTGELFF
- | TRBJ2-6 | TRBD1 | TRBV28 | TGTGCCAGTACTCCCTCCGACAGGGCTGGGGCCAACGTCCTGACTTTC | CASTPSDRAGANVLTF
- | TRBJ1-1 | TRBD1 | TRBV14 | TGTGCCAGCAGCCAAGCGGAGGTGAGGGGGACAGGGGGGGACCGCATGAACACTGAAGCTTTCTTT | CASSQAEVRGTGGDRMNTEAFF
- | TRBJ1-3 | TRBD1 | TRBV7-2 | TGTGCCAGCAGCTACGGGACAGTTGGAAACACCATATATTTT | CASSYGTVGNTIYF
- | TRBJ1-2 | - | TRBV6-5 | TGTGCCAGCAGTTTACAGGGCTATGGCTACACCTTC | CASSLQGYGYTF
once | TRBJ2-3 | TRBD2 | TRBV2 | TGTGCCAGCAGCGCCTACACTAGCGGCACCAAGACAGATACGCAGTATTTT | CASSAYTSGTKTDTQYF
- | TRBJ2-5 | - | TRBV6-6 | TGTGCCAGCAGTCAGGGACACACGCAAGAGACCCAGTACTTC | CASSQGHTQETQYF